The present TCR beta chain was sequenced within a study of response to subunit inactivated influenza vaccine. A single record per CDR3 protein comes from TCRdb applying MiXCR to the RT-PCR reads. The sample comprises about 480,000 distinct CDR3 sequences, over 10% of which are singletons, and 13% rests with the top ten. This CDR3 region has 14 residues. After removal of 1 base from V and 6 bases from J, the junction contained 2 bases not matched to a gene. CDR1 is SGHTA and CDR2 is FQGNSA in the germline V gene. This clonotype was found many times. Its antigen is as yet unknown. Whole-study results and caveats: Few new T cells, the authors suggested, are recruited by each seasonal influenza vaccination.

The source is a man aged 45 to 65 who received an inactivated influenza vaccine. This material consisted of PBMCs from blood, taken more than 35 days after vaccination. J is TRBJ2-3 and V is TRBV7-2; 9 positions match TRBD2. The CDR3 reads CASSLVAGGDTQYF. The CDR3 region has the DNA TGTGCCAGCAGCTTAGTGGCGGGAGGGGATACGCAGTATTTT.